This is a list of T cell receptor beta chains from one sample in a study of blood T cells in healthy people across ages. Each CDR3 protein is one row after TCRdb ran MiXCR on the 5' RACE reads. This sample has about 1.1 million distinct CDR3 sequences, with around two fifths found just once. Sequencing used blood. The receptors shown here come from a man between 18 and 29 years old in good health. The CDR3 runs from the conserved cysteine through the conserved F or W. Each record gives: V gene, CDR3 length, J gene, clone size, D gene, CDR3 protein, CDR3 DNA. The D gene is left open where the match is weak. The listing skips clone size in some rows; elsewhere it reads once, few, many or a size class.

v_call: TRBV27
cdr3_length: 17
j_call: TRBJ2-1
clone_size: few
d_call: .
cdr3_aa: CASSFKGGRSNYNEQFF
cdr3_nt: TGTGCCAGCAGTTTTAAAGGCGGACGGAGCAACTACAATGAGCAGTTCTTC

v_call: TRBV6-5
cdr3_length: 13
j_call: TRBJ2-1
clone_size: .
d_call: .
cdr3_aa: CASSYPRGNEQFF
cdr3_nt: TGTGCCAGCAGTTACCCCAGGGGCAATGAGCAGTTCTTC

v_call: TRBV20-1
cdr3_length: 15
j_call: TRBJ1-5
clone_size: few
d_call: .
cdr3_aa: CSARGELYGNQPQHF
cdr3_nt: TGCAGTGCTAGAGGGGAGCTCTATGGCAATCAGCCCCAGCATTTT

v_call: TRBV10-3
cdr3_length: 15
j_call: TRBJ1-2
clone_size: few
d_call: .
cdr3_aa: CAIAVGTEETYGYTF
cdr3_nt: TGTGCCATCGCGGTCGGGACGGAGGAAACCTATGGCTACACCTTC

v_call: TRBV10-3
cdr3_length: 14
j_call: TRBJ1-2
clone_size: .
d_call: .
cdr3_aa: CAISPFPEGGGYTF
cdr3_nt: TGTGCCATCAGCCCCTTCCCCGAGGGTGGGGGCTACACCTTC

v_call: TRBV6-6
cdr3_length: 13
j_call: TRBJ2-7
clone_size: few
d_call: .
cdr3_aa: CASSYGLRAEQYF
cdr3_nt: TGTGCCAGCAGTTATGGTCTGAGGGCCGAGCAGTACTTC

v_call: TRBV12-3/TRBV12-4
cdr3_length: 14
j_call: TRBJ2-5
clone_size: .
d_call: .
cdr3_aa: CASSGRLNPETQYF
cdr3_nt: TGTGCCAGCAGTGGCAGATTAAACCCAGAGACCCAGTACTTC

v_call: TRBV20-1
cdr3_length: 15
j_call: TRBJ2-5
clone_size: few
d_call: .
cdr3_aa: CSARDLGSVQETQYF
cdr3_nt: TGCAGTGCTAGAGATCTCGGCAGTGTTCAAGAGACCCAGTACTTC

v_call: TRBV14
cdr3_length: 15
j_call: TRBJ1-1
clone_size: .
d_call: .
cdr3_aa: CASSQEGRLISEAFF
cdr3_nt: TGTGCCAGCAGCCAAGAGGGACGCCTAATTAGTGAAGCTTTCTTT

v_call: TRBV12-3/TRBV12-4
cdr3_length: 13
j_call: TRBJ1-5
clone_size: few
d_call: .
cdr3_aa: CASAEVRDQPQHF
cdr3_nt: TGTGCCAGCGCCGAGGTTAGGGATCAGCCCCAGCATTTT

v_call: TRBV29-1
cdr3_length: 13
j_call: TRBJ2-7
clone_size: .
d_call: .
cdr3_aa: CSVARGAYYEQYF
cdr3_nt: TGCAGCGTGGCCAGGGGGGCCTACTACGAGCAGTACTTC

v_call: TRBV9
cdr3_length: 16
j_call: TRBJ2-3
clone_size: few
d_call: .
cdr3_aa: CASSVAGKTSTDTQYF
cdr3_nt: TGTGCCAGCAGCGTAGCGGGCAAGACTAGCACAGATACGCAGTATTTT

v_call: TRBV7-9
cdr3_length: 14
j_call: TRBJ2-7
clone_size: .
d_call: .
cdr3_aa: CASSLDAGYNEQYF
cdr3_nt: TGTGCCAGCAGCTTAGATGCAGGCTACAATGAGCAGTACTTC

v_call: TRBV20-1
cdr3_length: 13
j_call: TRBJ1-5
clone_size: few
d_call: .
cdr3_aa: CSASFEPQQPQHF
cdr3_nt: TGCAGTGCTAGTTTCGAACCCCAGCAGCCCCAGCATTTT

v_call: TRBV28
cdr3_length: 12
j_call: TRBJ2-5
clone_size: .
d_call: .
cdr3_aa: CTSSLSGGDTYF
cdr3_nt: TGTACCAGCAGTTTGTCTGGAGGGGATACGTACTTC